This is a list of T cell receptor beta chains from one sample in a study of T-cell reconstitution after alpha-beta-depleted transplantation in children. Using its own MiXCR run on the PCR reads, TCRdb lists one record per CDR3 protein. Found here are around 370,000 distinct CDR3 sequences, 15% to 20% of them singletons; the top ten hold roughly two fifths. The specimen was PBMCs, mostly from graft donor cells, collected 360 days after TCRalphabeta/CD19-depleted stem cell transplant. These receptor sequences come from a male patient between 2 and 9 years old who had a stem cell transplant for acute lymphoblastic leukemia, so the T cells may come from the graft donor. Each CDR3 is given with its conserved first and last residue. Fields, in order: CDR3 protein, CDR3 DNA, J gene, V gene, clone size, D gene. A D gene is named only where the DNA matches it firmly. Size tells how often a clone was seen (once, few, many) or the class of an expanded clone, and some rows leave it out.

CASSLWGTRIFSSPGELFF,TGTGCCAGCAGCTTATGGGGAACCCGAATATTCTCAAGCCCCGGGGAGCTGTTTTTT,TRBJ2-2,TRBV7-8,few,.
CASSNPIVVTDTQYF,TGTGCCAGCAGTAACCCCATTGTGGTCACAGATACGCAGTATTTT,TRBJ2-3,TRBV7-8,.,.
CASSFTSSSYNEQFF,TGTGCCAGCAGTTTTACCTCCAGTTCCTACAATGAGCAGTTCTTC,TRBJ2-1,TRBV12-3/TRBV12-4,few,.
CATSRNRAKETQYF,TGTGCCACCAGCAGGAACAGGGCCAAAGAGACCCAGTACTTC,TRBJ2-5,TRBV15,few,.
CASSPAARGRDNEQFF,TGTGCCAGCTCACCAGCGGCCAGGGGCCGTGACAATGAGCAGTTCTTC,TRBJ2-1,TRBV18,few,.
CAINSGTDTGELFF,TGTGCCATCAATAGCGGGACCGACACCGGGGAGCTGTTTTTT,TRBJ2-2,TRBV10-3,many,TRBD2
CASSLYASYNEQFF,TGTGCCAGCAGCTTATACGCGAGCTACAATGAGCAGTTCTTC,TRBJ2-1,TRBV11-2,.,.
CASSRAGAGSYNEQFF,TGTGCCAGCAGTCGCGCGGGAGCGGGTTCCTACAATGAGCAGTTCTTC,TRBJ2-1,TRBV5-6,few,TRBD2
CASSPQRETQYF,TGTGCCAGCAGCCCTCAAAGGGAGACCCAGTACTTC,TRBJ2-5,TRBV7-2,few,.
CASSLTGKSLGTQYF,TGCGCCAGCAGCTTGACAGGGAAATCGCTAGGGACCCAGTACTTC,TRBJ2-5,TRBV5-1,few,.
CASSQGDMGYHEKLFF,TGTGCCAGCAGCCAAGGGGACATGGGCTATCATGAAAAACTGTTTTTT,TRBJ1-4,TRBV3-1,.,.
CASSPPTGNYNEQFF,TGTGCCAGCAGTCCCCCTACGGGCAACTACAATGAGCAGTTCTTC,TRBJ2-1,TRBV12-3/TRBV12-4,.,.
CASTGTSGRTRYNEQFF,TGTGCCAGCACGGGGACTAGCGGGAGGACCCGATACAATGAGCAGTTCTTC,TRBJ2-1,TRBV6-1,few,TRBD2
CASTTTWGNTDTQYF,TGTGCCAGCACCACTACTTGGGGAAACACAGATACGCAGTATTTT,TRBJ2-3,TRBV28,.,.
CASSSAEAGTRFF,TGTGCCAGCAGCTCGGCGGAGGCCGGTACGAGGTTCTTC,TRBJ2-1,TRBV7-3,.,.
CATSSLQGPSYEQYF,TGTGCCACCAGCAGCCTACAGGGGCCTTCCTACGAGCAGTACTTC,TRBJ2-7,TRBV15,few,TRBD1
CAIGPRQDYNEQFF,TGTGCCATCGGCCCACGACAAGACTACAATGAGCAGTTCTTC,TRBJ2-1,TRBV10-3,few,.
CSARGSADVGTDTQYF,TGCAGTGCTAGAGGTTCGGCGGATGTCGGCACAGATACGCAGTATTTT,TRBJ2-3,TRBV20-1,few,.
CASSPEPLWTQYF,TGTGCCAGCTCACCAGAGCCTCTCTGGACCCAGTACTTC,TRBJ2-5,TRBV18,few,.
CAISEWRTSVPGELFF,TGTGCCATCAGTGAGTGGCGGACTAGCGTCCCCGGGGAGCTGTTTTTT,TRBJ2-2,TRBV10-3,many,TRBD2
CASSFGTLRETQYF,TGTGCCAGCAGCTTCGGGACGCTCCGGGAGACCCAGTACTTC,TRBJ2-5,TRBV5-6,.,.
CASSLMLGETQYF,TGCGCCAGCAGCTTGATGTTGGGGGAGACCCAGTACTTC,TRBJ2-5,TRBV5-1,few,.
CSARWGETQYF,TGCAGTGCTAGGTGGGGAGAGACCCAGTACTTC,TRBJ2-5,TRBV20-1,.,.
CASSGGQGKNIQYF,TGTGCCAGCTCCGGGGGACAGGGCAAAAACATTCAGTACTTC,TRBJ2-4,TRBV7-9,.,TRBD1
CASSPRLAGGPTDTQYF,TGCGCCAGCAGCCCCAGACTAGCGGGAGGACCCACAGATACGCAGTATTTT,TRBJ2-3,TRBV5-1,.,TRBD2
CASEWGTDTQYF,TGTGCCAGCGAGTGGGGCACAGATACGCAGTATTTT,TRBJ2-3,TRBV12-3/TRBV12-4,few,.
CSARDLAGVRNTQYF,TGCAGTGCTAGAGACCTAGCGGGAGTGCGGAATACGCAGTATTTT,TRBJ2-3,TRBV20-1,.,TRBD2
CASSLGIWYEQYF,TGTGCCAGCAGTTTGGGAATCTGGTACGAGCAGTACTTC,TRBJ2-7,TRBV12-3/TRBV12-4,many,.
CASSHSSGQNTGELFF,TGTGCCAGCAGCCACTCTAGCGGGCAGAACACCGGGGAGCTGTTTTTT,TRBJ2-2,TRBV4-2,.,TRBD2
CASSFSSGRVGETQYF,TGTGCCAGCAGTTTTTCTAGCGGGAGAGTGGGAGAGACCCAGTACTTC,TRBJ2-5,TRBV28,.,TRBD2
CASGGTGGTGELFF,TGTGCCAGCGGCGGGACAGGTGGAACCGGGGAGCTGTTTTTT,TRBJ2-2,TRBV2,few,TRBD1
CASSFSGRADEQYF,TGTGCCAGCAGCTTTAGCGGGAGGGCCGACGAGCAGTACTTC,TRBJ2-7,TRBV3-1,many,TRBD2
CAISETAVRGTDTQYF,TGTGCCATCAGTGAGACAGCGGTAAGGGGTACAGATACGCAGTATTTT,TRBJ2-3,TRBV10-3,.,.
CAIAPDRVNNEQFF,TGTGCCATAGCCCCGGACAGGGTTAACAATGAGCAGTTCTTC,TRBJ2-1,TRBV10-3,few,TRBD1
CACQGLAELSGHEQFF,TGCGCGTGTCAGGGACTAGCGGAGCTATCGGGGCATGAGCAGTTCTTC,TRBJ2-1,TRBV10-2,.,TRBD2
CASSYSLPRDRALSSYEQYF,TGTGCCAGCAGTTACTCCCTACCCCGGGACAGGGCCCTCAGCTCCTACGAGCAGTACTTC,TRBJ2-7,TRBV6-2/TRBV6-3,.,TRBD1
CASSSFWTGGFSNQPQHF,TGTGCCAGCAGTTCTTTTTGGACAGGGGGATTTAGCAATCAGCCCCAGCATTTT,TRBJ1-5,TRBV28,.,TRBD1
CASSPLGGRANEQYF,TGTGCCAGCAGCCCGTTGGGAGGGAGAGCCAACGAGCAGTACTTC,TRBJ2-7,TRBV14,.,TRBD2
CSVLGLVTDTQYF,TGCAGCGTTCTCGGACTAGTCACAGATACGCAGTATTTT,TRBJ2-3,TRBV29-1,many,TRBD2
CASSLSGVQLYF,TGTGCCAGCAGTTTGTCGGGGGTCCAGTTGTATTTT,TRBJ1-3,TRBV12-3/TRBV12-4,many,.
CASSQDRGRGEQFF,TGCGCCAGCAGCCAGGACAGGGGAAGGGGTGAGCAGTTCTTC,TRBJ2-1,TRBV5-1,.,TRBD1
CASSPIGRGQETQYF,TGTGCCAGCTCACCCATAGGAAGGGGGCAAGAGACCCAGTACTTC,TRBJ2-5,TRBV18,.,.
CASSLYSHNEQFF,TGTGCCAGCAGCTTATATTCACACAATGAGCAGTTCTTC,TRBJ2-1,TRBV7-3,.,.
CASSLGRNNSPLHF,TGTGCCAGCAGCTTAGGTCGGAATAATTCACCCCTCCACTTT,TRBJ1-6,TRBV5-6,few,.
CASSVGGDQPQHF,TGTGCCAGCAGCGTCGGGGGCGATCAGCCCCAGCATTTT,TRBJ1-5,TRBV11-1,.,.
CASSLSSGGLAGVSEQYF,TGTGCCAGCAGTTTATCTTCGGGGGGACTAGCGGGAGTATCGGAGCAGTACTTC,TRBJ2-7,TRBV28,.,TRBD2
CASSYRALRDLPSTDTQYF,TGTGCCAGCAGTTACCGGGCTTTGCGGGACTTACCTAGCACAGATACGCAGTATTTT,TRBJ2-3,TRBV6-5,few,.
CASSESFRDAANTGELFF,TGTGCCAGCAGTGAATCCTTCAGAGACGCCGCGAACACCGGGGAGCTGTTTTTT,TRBJ2-2,TRBV25-1,.,.
CASRGRVAGSYEQYF,TGTGCCAGCAGGGGACGGGTAGCGGGGTCCTACGAGCAGTACTTC,TRBJ2-7,TRBV12-3/TRBV12-4,.,TRBD2
CASSSGQGLYEQYF,TGCGCCAGCAGCTCAGGACAGGGGCTCTACGAGCAGTACTTC,TRBJ2-7,TRBV5-1,.,TRBD1
CASSTRRAGTGHGTDTQYF,TGTGCCAGCAGTACCCGGCGCGCGGGGACAGGGCATGGCACAGATACGCAGTATTTT,TRBJ2-3,TRBV12-3/TRBV12-4,few,TRBD1
CASSLLAGRGCNEQFF,TGTGCCAGCAGTCTCCTAGCGGGAAGGGGCTGCAATGAGCAGTTCTTC,TRBJ2-1,TRBV6-5,.,TRBD2
CASGGLAGGSSYNEQFF,TGTGCCAGCGGGGGACTAGCGGGAGGGAGCTCCTACAATGAGCAGTTCTTC,TRBJ2-1,TRBV25-1,few,TRBD2
CSARDAQGRNNEQFF,TGCAGTGCTAGAGATGCCCAGGGACGCAACAATGAGCAGTTCTTC,TRBJ2-1,TRBV20-1,.,.
CASSPGTGGRETQYF,TGTGCCAGCAGCCCCGGGACAGGGGGCCGGGAGACCCAGTACTTC,TRBJ2-5,TRBV28,many,TRBD1